This T cell receptor (beta chain) was observed in a study of shared clonotypes between healthy human individuals. As for the study in general: Per donor, three plates held CD4 naive cells, three held CD4 memory, two held CD8 naive and one held CD8 memory.

Measured with immunoSEQ multiplex PCR; TCRdb has only the in-frame clones, and not every one. The table shows approximately 2.4 million clones, with roughly 95% occurring only once. With V trimmed by 5 bases and J by 3 bases, 7 bases remained unmatched. Germline CDR1 and CDR2: SGHTA and FQGNSA. This CDR3 has 15 residues. V usage is TRBV7-2 and J usage is TRBJ2-4, with 7 bases matching TRBD2. The receptor's source is a man aged 18 to 30 in good health. The sample taken for sequencing was naive CD4+ T cells sorted from blood. Documented subset: CD45RA+ positively selected. CDR3 protein: CASSRGGSGKNIQYF. In nucleotides, the CDR3 is TGTGCCAGCAGCCGCGGCGGGAGCGGCAAAAACATTCAGTACTTC. Based on the CDR3 plus reference TRBV7-2 and TRBJ2-4, the full variable domain is GAGVSQSPSNKVTEKGKDVELRCDPISGHTALYWYRQSLGQGLEFLIYFQGNSAPDKSGLPSDRFSAERTGGSVSTLTIQRTQQEDSAVYLCASSRGGSGKNIQYFGAGTRLSVL.